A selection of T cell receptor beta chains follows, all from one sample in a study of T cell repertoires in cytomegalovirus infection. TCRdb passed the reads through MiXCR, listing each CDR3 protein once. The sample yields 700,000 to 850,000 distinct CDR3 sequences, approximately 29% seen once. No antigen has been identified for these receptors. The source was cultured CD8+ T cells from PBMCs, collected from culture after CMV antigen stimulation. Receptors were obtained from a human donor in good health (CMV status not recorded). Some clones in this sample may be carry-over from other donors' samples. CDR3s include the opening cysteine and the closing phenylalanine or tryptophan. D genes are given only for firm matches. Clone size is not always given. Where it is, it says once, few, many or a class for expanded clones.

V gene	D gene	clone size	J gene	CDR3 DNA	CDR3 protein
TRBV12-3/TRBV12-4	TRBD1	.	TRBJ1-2	TGTGCCAGCAGTTCCACAGGGGGCGGGGGTGGCTACACCTTC	CASSSTGGGGGYTF
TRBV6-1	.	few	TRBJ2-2	TGTGCCAGCTTCCCCGTGACACGTACCACGAACACCGGGGAGCTGTTTTTT	CASFPVTRTTNTGELFF
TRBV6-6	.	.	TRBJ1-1	TGTGCCAGCACGGAGGACGACGAAGCTTTCTTT	CASTEDDEAFF
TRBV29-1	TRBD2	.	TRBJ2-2	TGCAGCGTTGGTCGGCGGGGGGGGGACACCGGGGAGCTGTTTTTT	CSVGRRGGDTGELFF
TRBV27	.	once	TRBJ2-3	TGTGCCAGCAGTTTTCTGCACCTAGGCACAGATACGCAGTATTTT	CASSFLHLGTDTQYF
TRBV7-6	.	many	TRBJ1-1	TGTGCCAGCAGCCTTGGGGGGATTTCGATGAACACTGAAGCTTTCTTT	CASSLGGISMNTEAFF
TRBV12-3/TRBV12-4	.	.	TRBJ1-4	TGTGCCAGCAGTTTTGGCGTGGGTAATGAAAAACTGTTTTTT	CASSFGVGNEKLFF
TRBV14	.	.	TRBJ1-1	TGTGCCAGCAGCCAAGAGGGAACAACCTCGTCGATGAACACTGAAGCTTTCTTT	CASSQEGTTSSMNTEAFF
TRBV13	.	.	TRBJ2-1	TGTGCCAGCAGCTTAGGCCAAAACTCTCTCGGGAGAGCTGCGCAGTTCTTC	CASSLGQNSLGRAAQFF
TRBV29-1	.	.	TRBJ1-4	TGCAGCGTTGAGGTGCGGGCAGACTCTAATGAAAAACTGTTTTTT	CSVEVRADSNEKLFF
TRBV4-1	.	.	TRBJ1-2	TGCGCCAGCAGCCGCCAGGTGGAAGTGCCCTATGGCTACACCTTC	CASSRQVEVPYGYTF
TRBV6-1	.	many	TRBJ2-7	TGTGCCAGCAGTGAAGAAACGACAGAAGTCTACGAGCAGTACTTC	CASSEETTEVYEQYF
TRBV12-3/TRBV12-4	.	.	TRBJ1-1	TGTGCCAGCAGCCTTCTGGTTGGGGTTGAAGCTTTCTTT	CASSLLVGVEAFF
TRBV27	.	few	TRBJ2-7	TGTGCCAGCGGGTCCGGGACGGCCCTCTACGAGCAGTACTTC	CASGSGTALYEQYF
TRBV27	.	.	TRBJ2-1	TGTGCCAGCAGTTTCGGTACCCTCGCGGATGAGCAGTTCTTC	CASSFGTLADEQFF
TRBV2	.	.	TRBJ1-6	TGTGCCAGCAGTGAATCTCTCGTTCGGAATCGGTATTTACCCCTCCACTTT	CASSESLVRNRYLPLHF
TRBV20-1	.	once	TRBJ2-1	TGCAGTGCTACCATGGCAGGGGCATACAATGAGCAGTTCTTC	CSATMAGAYNEQFF
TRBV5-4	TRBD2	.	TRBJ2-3	TGTGCCAGCAGCTACCGGACTAGCGGGGGGACGCAGTATTTT	CASSYRTSGGTQYF
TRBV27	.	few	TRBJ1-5	TGTGCCAGCAGTTTATCCGCGGTCTCTCAGCCCCAGCATTTT	CASSLSAVSQPQHF
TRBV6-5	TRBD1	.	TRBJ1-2	TGTGCCAGCAGTGAATCGACAGGGGGCTATGGCTACACCTTC	CASSESTGGYGYTF
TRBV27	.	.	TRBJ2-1	TGTGCCAGCAGTTGGGCCAGGGAGAATGAGCAGTTCTTC	CASSWARENEQFF
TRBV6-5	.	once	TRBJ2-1	TGTGCCAGCAGATATACAGGGGAGGGTTTTTACAATGAGCAGTTCTTC	CASRYTGEGFYNEQFF
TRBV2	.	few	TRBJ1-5	TGTGCCAGCAGTGGCGGTCAGCCCCAGCATTTT	CASSGGQPQHF
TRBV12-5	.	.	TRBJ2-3	TGTGCTAGTGGTTTGGTAGCAGGGGCTTGGGGCACAGATACGCAGTATTTT	CASGLVAGAWGTDTQYF
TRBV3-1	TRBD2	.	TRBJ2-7	TGTGCCAGCAGCCAGAGTTACGGGGGGGCCCACGAGCAGTACTTC	CASSQSYGGAHEQYF
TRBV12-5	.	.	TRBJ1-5	TGTGCTAGTGGTTTGTACGGGGGAGAGCCCCAGCATTTT	CASGLYGGEPQHF
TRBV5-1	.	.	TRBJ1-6	TGCGCCAGCAGCCACGTCCAGACTACTGATGATTATAATTCACCCCTCCACTTT	CASSHVQTTDDYNSPLHF
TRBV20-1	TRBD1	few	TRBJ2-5	TGCAGTGCTAGAGATCCCGACAGGGGGATAGAGACCCAGTACTTC	CSARDPDRGIETQYF
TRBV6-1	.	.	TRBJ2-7	TGTGCCAGCAGTGAGCCGGACCGGGGTGGTCGCTACGAGCAGTACTTC	CASSEPDRGGRYEQYF
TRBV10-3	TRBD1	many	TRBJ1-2	TGTGCCATCAGTGAGTCTCAATCTACAGGGGCCTATGGCTACACCTTC	CAISESQSTGAYGYTF
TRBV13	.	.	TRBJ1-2	TGTGCCAGCAGCCAAGGACGGAACTCCTATGGCTACACCTTC	CASSQGRNSYGYTF
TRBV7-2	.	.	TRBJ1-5	TGTGCCAGCAGCCGGGAGGGGAGCCCCAATCAGCCCCAGCATTTT	CASSREGSPNQPQHF
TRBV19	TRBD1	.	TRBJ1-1	TGTGCCAGTGGGACAGACAGGGCGACTTTCGTGAACACTGAAGCTTTCTTT	CASGTDRATFVNTEAFF
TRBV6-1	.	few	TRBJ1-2	TGTGCCGTTCACATCGGTGGCTACACCTTC	CAVHIGGYTF
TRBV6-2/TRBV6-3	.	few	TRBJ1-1	TGTGCCAGCAGTTCCAGGGTGTTCGGCACTGAAGCTTTCTTT	CASSSRVFGTEAFF
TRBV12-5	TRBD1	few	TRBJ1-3	TGTGCTAGTGCCGGACAGGGGGATTCTGGAAACACCATATATTTT	CASAGQGDSGNTIYF
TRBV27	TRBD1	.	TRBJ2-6	TGTGCCAGCAGTTTATCCACGCGGGACAGGGCTCCCGGGGCCAACGTCCTGACTTTC	CASSLSTRDRAPGANVLTF
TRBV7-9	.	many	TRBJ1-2	TGTGCCAGCAGCTTAGGTAGTGGGGACGCGCCCTTGGACACCTTC	CASSLGSGDAPLDTF
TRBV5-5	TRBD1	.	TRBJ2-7	TGTGCCAGCAGCCCCGGGACAGTGAGAACCTACGAGCAGTACTTC	CASSPGTVRTYEQYF
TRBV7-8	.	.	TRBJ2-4	TGTGCCAGCGGACAATCAGAAGAACCCAAAAACATTCAGTACTTC	CASGQSEEPKNIQYF
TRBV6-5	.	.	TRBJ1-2	TGTGCCAGCAGCCAGGGGTTAGGGTATGGCTACACCTTC	CASSQGLGYGYTF
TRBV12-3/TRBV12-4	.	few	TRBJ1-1	TGTGCCAGCACCAATATCCCAGGACTTGAAGCTTTCTTT	CASTNIPGLEAFF
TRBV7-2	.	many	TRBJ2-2	TGTGCCAGCAGCCCCCCCATCGGGACCGGGGAGCTGTTTTTT	CASSPPIGTGELFF
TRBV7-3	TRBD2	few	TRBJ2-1	TGTGCCAGCAGCCTCACTAGCGGGGGGCCGAGCTCCTACAATGAGCAGTTCTTC	CASSLTSGGPSSYNEQFF
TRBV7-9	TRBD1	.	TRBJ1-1	TGTGCCAGCAGCTTAGCGCGGACAGGAACTGAAGCTTTCTTT	CASSLARTGTEAFF
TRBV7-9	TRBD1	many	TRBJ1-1	TGTGCCAGCAGGGAGGGGGGGACAGAGAACACTGAAGCTTTCTTT	CASREGGTENTEAFF
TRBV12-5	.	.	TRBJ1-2	TGTGCTAGTGGTTTCCAACCTGGCGGCCCCCCGCCTAACTATGGCTACACCTTC	CASGFQPGGPPPNYGYTF
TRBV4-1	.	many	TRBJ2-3	TGCGCCAGCAGCCTCCTGGACAGACCTACCCGGAGCACAGATACGCAGTATTTT	CASSLLDRPTRSTDTQYF
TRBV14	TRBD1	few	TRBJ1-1	TGTGCCAGCAGCCTCCAAAGCAGGGACAGGGGTTGGGACACTGAAGCTTTCTTT	CASSLQSRDRGWDTEAFF
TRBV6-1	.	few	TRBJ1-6	TGTGCCAGCAGTGAAAACACAGGGAAAGTGTCCTATAATTCACCCCTCCACTTT	CASSENTGKVSYNSPLHF
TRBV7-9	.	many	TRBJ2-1	TGTGCCAGCAGCGACCCCAGGGCTAGCTACAATGAGCAGTTCTTC	CASSDPRASYNEQFF
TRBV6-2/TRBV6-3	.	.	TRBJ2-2	TGTGCCAGCAGTTACTCGAGGGAAGGGGGGGGTTCGAACACCGGGGAGCTGTTTTTT	CASSYSREGGGSNTGELFF
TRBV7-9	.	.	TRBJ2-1	TGTGCCAGCAGCTTAGGGGTCCAGCAGTTCTTC	CASSLGVQQFF
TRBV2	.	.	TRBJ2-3	TGTGCCAGCACGTCGGATAGCACAGATACGCAGTATTTT	CASTSDSTDTQYF
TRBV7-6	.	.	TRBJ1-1	TGTGCCAGCAACTTACTAGGCTGGGAAGCTTTCTTT	CASNLLGWEAFF